This T cell receptor beta chain was obtained from a study of regulatory T cells in long-lasting Graves disease. The germline CDR1 and CDR2 sequences are SNHLY and FYNNEI. V gave up 6 bases and J gave up 6 bases; unmatched junction bases: 7. The CDR3 extends over 14 amino acids. This clonotype was detected ten times or more. The time point is: newly diagnosed GD, antithyroid drugs for less than 3 months. Preparation of the TCR library used RNA extracted from PBMCs. Arm-PCR with iRepertoire HTBI primers amplified the CDR3 regions for these TCR beta libraries. In TCRdb, the multiplex PCR reads were re-called with MiXCR into one record per CDR3 protein. The data show 500,000 to 700,000 distinct CDR3 sequences, under 20% seen once. The same data also contributed to another study, on T cells in Graves' hyperthyroidism and ophthalmopathy.

The chain is built from TRBV2 and TRBJ1-5, with 8 bases matching TRBD1. Material: peripheral blood mononuclear cells (PBMCs), obtained at new diagnosis, from a patient treated with antithyroid drugs. This receptor was obtained from a woman in her twenties or thirties with Graves disease. In DNA form, the CDR3 reads TGTGCCAGCAGCGATACAGGGGGAGTTCAGCCCCAGCATTTT. Protein product: CASSDTGGVQPQHF.